These 2 T cell receptor beta chains were sequenced from one sample in a study of OX40 agonist ivuxolimab in advanced cancers. Using immunoSEQ multiplex PCR, the repertoire was profiled, and TCRdb retains in-frame clones only, with some absent. The sample records 55,000 to 75,000 clones, approximately 80% being singletons. The sequences come from CD4+ or CD8+ T cells sorted from blood, collected in a trial of the OX40 agonist ivuxolimab. Receptors were obtained from an adult with an advanced solid tumor such as melanoma, head and neck, liver or kidney cancer.

The gene calls are TRBV10-1 and TRBJ2-2; 8 nucleotides align to TRBD1. From germline, CDR1 is WNHNN and CDR2 SYGVQD (reference sequence). The CDR3 spans 15 residues. With V trimmed by 5 bases and J by 3 bases, 5 bases remained unmatched. In DNA, the CDR3 is TGCGCCAGCAGTAAGACAGGGGATTACACCGGGGAGCTGTTTTTT. This codes for CASSKTGDYTGELFF.

The CDR3, as DNA: TGTGCCAGCAGCCCAAACACCGGGGAGCTGTTTTTT. Translation: CASSPNTGELFF. The V gene is TRBV7-3, the J gene TRBJ2-2; D not resolved. The V gene lost 5 bases and the J gene lost 2 bases, with 3 bases spanning the gap. The CDR3 contains 12 residues. CDR1 and CDR2 from the germline V gene are SGHTA and FQGTGA.